One sample yielded the 18 T cell receptor beta chains listed below, sequenced in a study of T cell changes during pregnancy in multiple sclerosis. Clones were read by immunoSEQ multiplex PCR, and TCRdb kept only the in-frame ones, dropping some. This repertoire shows approximately 100,000 clones, about 89% found once; its top ten account for approximately 1.5%. The source material was peripheral blood, sampled before pregnancy. All receptors derive from a female donor with multiple sclerosis, enrolled in a pregnancy study.

The chain is built from TRBV4-3 and TRBJ2-2; no clear D. Trimming shortened V by 3 bases and J by 2 bases, and 10 bases separated the two germline ends. Germline CDR1 reads LGHNA; CDR2 reads YSLEER. The CDR3 length is 15 residues. CDR3 sequence: CASSQESLNTGELFF. The CDR3 nucleotides are TGCGCCAGCAGCCAGGAGAGCCTTAACACCGGGGAGCTGTTTTTT.

The chain uses TRBV5-1 and TRBJ2-3, with 9 positions matching TRBD1. J gave up 1 base and V 5 bases, and 11 bases lay outside the gene matches. This CDR3 has 17 residues. Germline V CDR1 and CDR2: SGHRS, YFSETQ. CDR3 amino acids: CASSYKTGTGRTDTQYF. The CDR3 region has the DNA TGCGCCAGCAGTTATAAGACCGGGACAGGGCGCACAGATACGCAGTATTTT.

This chain joins TRBV5-4 and TRBJ1-6; D not resolved. CDR1 is SGHNT, CDR2 YYREEE, per germline (reference sequence). There are 15 residues in the CDR3. V lost 1 base to trimming and J lost 7 bases, with 12 bases between them. The CDR3 is CASSLLPHSNSPLHF. CDR3 nucleotide sequence: TGTGCCAGCAGCTTGCTCCCACATTCCAATTCACCCCTCCACTTT.

The V call is TRBV13, the J call TRBJ2-5; D is uncertain. The length of the CDR3 is 13 residues. V dropped 7 bases and J dropped 2 bases, with 11 bases sitting between them. The germline V gene has CDR1 PRHDT and CDR2 FYEKMQ (reference sequence). This CDR3 is CASNSAAQETQYF. The CDR3, as DNA: TGTGCCAGCAATTCGGCAGCGCAAGAGACCCAGTACTTC.

The V call is TRBV7-6, the J call TRBJ2-5; 7 positions agree with TRBD2. CDR1 is SGHVS and CDR2 is FNYEAQ in the germline V gene. The CDR3 totals 15 residues. J was trimmed by 1 base and V by 8 bases; bases with no gene match: 10. The CDR3 loop reads CASFNPGGSQETQYF. The CDR3 DNA reads TGTGCCAGCTTTAATCCGGGGGGTTCCCAAGAGACCCAGTACTTC. Filled out from reference TRBV7-6 and TRBJ2-5, the complete variable domain reads GAGVSQSPRYKVTKRGQDVALRCDPISGHVSLYWYRQALGQGPEFLTYFNYEAQQDKSGLPNDRFSAERPEGSISTLTIQRTEQRDSAMYRCASFNPGGSQETQYFGPGTRLLVL.

The chain uses TRBV2 and TRBJ1-2; 7 bases align to TRBD1. Germline CDR1 SNHLY, CDR2 FYNNEI. Trimming removed 4 bases from V and 4 bases from J; junction bases left unmatched: 9. The CDR3 loop spans 15 amino acids. CDR3 sequence reads: CASSGMKGGVYGYTF. In DNA, the CDR3 is TGTGCCAGCAGTGGTATGAAAGGGGGCGTCTATGGCTACACCTTC.

The table lists this clone with a few counts. The rearrangement joins TRBV27 to TRBJ1-5; D might be TRBD1 (5 bases). Per the germline V gene, CDR1 is MNHEY and CDR2 is SMNVEV (reference sequence). Trimming left V 8 bases short and J 6 bases short, with 17 bases between. This CDR3 spans 14 amino acids. CDR3 residues: CASYPKGAAQPQHF. In nucleotides, the CDR3 is TGTGCCAGCTATCCTAAAGGGGCGGCTCAGCCCCAGCATTTT.

V is TRBV7-6 and J is TRBJ2-7; 14 bases are a match to TRBD2. CDR3 length: 16 amino acids. After removal of 1 base from V and 3 bases from J, the junction contained 2 bases not matched to a gene. Germline lookup yields CDR1 SGHVS and CDR2 FNYEAQ. CDR3 nucleotides: TGTGCCAGCAGCTTAGGGGGACTAGCGGGAGTCTACGAGCAGTACTTC. Translated, it gives CASSLGGLAGVYEQYF. Using reference TRBV7-6 and TRBJ2-7 for the parts outside the CDR3, the full variable domain is GAGVSQSPRYKVTKRGQDVALRCDPISGHVSLYWYRQALGQGPEFLTYFNYEAQQDKSGLPNDRFSAERPEGSISTLTIQRTEQRDSAMYRCASSLGGLAGVYEQYFGPGTRLTVT.

V is TRBV29-1 and J is TRBJ2-4; D is perhaps TRBD2 (6 bases). CDR1 is SQVTM and CDR2 is ANQGSEA in the germline V gene. This CDR3 spans 12 amino acids. V was clipped by 4 bases and J by 8 bases, with 12 bases between them. Here the CDR3 reads CSVGDRGYIQYF. CDR3 DNA sequence: TGCAGCGTTGGGGACCGGGGGTACATTCAGTACTTC.

The V call is TRBV5-1, the J call TRBJ1-5, with TRBD1 matching over 7 bases. Trimming took 0 bases from V and 2 from J; bases not matched to a gene: 5. Germline V gene data show CDR1 as SGHRS and CDR2 as YFSETQ. This CDR3 has 16 residues. DNA for the CDR3: TGCGCCAGCAGCTTGGGGGACAGCGGACGCAATCAGCCCCAGCATTTT. As protein: CASSLGDSGRNQPQHF.

This sequence joins TRBV6-1 and TRBJ1-1; D perhaps matches TRBD1 (6 bases). CDR1 and CDR2 from the germline V gene are MNHNS and SASEGT. The length of the CDR3 is 14 residues. Trimming removed 3 bases from V and 4 bases from J, with 12 bases in between. CDR3 sequence reads: CASSEGGRLTEAFF. The CDR3 DNA reads as TGTGCCAGCAGTGAGGGGGGGCGCCTCACTGAAGCTTTCTTT.

The chain links TRBV2 to TRBJ2-1, with 7 bases matching TRBD2. The CDR3 sequence is 13 residues long. Germline CDR1 and CDR2: SNHLY and FYNNEI. Losses at the gene ends were 5 bases for V and 7 bases for J; bases not matched to a gene: 5. Here the CDR3 reads CASSPGLWNEQFF. CDR3 nucleotide sequence: TGTGCCAGCAGTCCGGGACTATGGAATGAGCAGTTCTTC. Complete variable domain (other parts from reference TRBV2 and TRBJ2-1): EPEVTQTPSHQVTQMGQEVILRCVPISNHLYFYWYRQILGQKVEFLVSFYNNEISEKSEIFDDQFSVERPDGSNFTLKIRSTKLEDSAMYFCASSPGLWNEQFFGPGTRLTVL.

The table lists this clone with a count of one. V usage is TRBV11-1 and J usage is TRBJ2-7, with 9 positions matching TRBD1. CDR1 and CDR2 from the germline V gene are SGHAT and FQDESV (reference sequence). Trimming took 1 base from V and 4 from J; bases not matched to a gene: 2. This CDR3 contains 14 residues. The CDR3 protein is CASSLDRGLYEQYF. CDR3 sequence (DNA): TGTGCCAGCAGCTTAGACAGGGGGCTGTACGAGCAGTACTTC.

The CDR3 bases are TGTGCCAGCATCCCACAGGGGCGCGAAGAGACCCAGTACTTC. Its translation is CASIPQGREETQYF. This chain uses TRBV28 with TRBJ2-5; 7 nucleotides match TRBD1. The CDR3 covers 14 residues. Germline V lookup: CDR1 MDHEN, CDR2 SYDVKM. V shed 7 bases and J 3 bases; nucleotides not matched to a gene: 8.

Only one count was recorded for this clone. The chain couples TRBV6-6 to TRBJ1-5; a weak D match, TRBD1 (5 bases). The V gene's germline CDR1 is MNHNY and CDR2 SVGAGI (reference sequence). Trimming removed 8 bases from V and 5 bases from J, with 22 bases in between. This CDR3 comprises 16 residues. In DNA form, the CDR3 reads TGTGCCAGCGGTAGAAGACAGATAGTGGCTGATCAGCCCCAGCATTTT. Residues: CASGRRQIVADQPQHF.

V usage is TRBV5-6 and J usage is TRBJ1-1; TRBD1 aligns across 10 bases. After removal of 5 bases from V and 1 base from J, the junction contained 14 bases not matched to a gene. CDR1 is SGHDT, CDR2 YYEEEE, per germline. The CDR3 length is 18 residues. The CDR3 DNA reads as TGTGCCAGCAGAATCCGGGACAGGGGAATTACGGGGAACACTGAAGCTTTCTTT. It encodes CASRIRDRGITGNTEAFF.

The chain is built from TRBV29-1 and TRBJ1-1, with a weak D call TRBD1 (6 bases). Trimming took off 4 bases at V and 0 bases at J, with 9 bases between the two ends. The CDR3 contains 13 residues. Germline lookup yields CDR1 SQVTM and CDR2 ANQGSEA. The CDR3 DNA is TGCAGCGTTGTCAGGACAGTGAACACTGAAGCTTTCTTT. It is translated as CSVVRTVNTEAFF.

V and J are TRBV5-1 and TRBJ1-2; D not resolved. V lost 0 bases and J lost 8, with 11 bases in between. The germline V gene has CDR1 SGHRS and CDR2 YFSETQ. The CDR3 extends over 13 amino acids. CDR3 bases: TGCGCCAGCAGCTTGGATGGTGGAGGGGGCTACACCTTC. It is translated as CASSLDGGGGYTF.